The rows below give T cell receptor beta chains drawn from one sample of a study of shared clonotypes between healthy human individuals. Data came from immunoSEQ multiplex PCR; TCRdb stores just in-frame clones and leaves some out. The sample lists approximately 2.5 million clones, about 92% seen once, with more than 0.12% in the top ten. Sequencing used naive CD4+ T cells sorted from blood. These receptors came from a man aged 18 to 29 in good health. CDR3s include the opening cysteine and the closing phenylalanine or tryptophan. D genes are given only for firm matches. Expanded clones get a size class; other rows say once, few or many, or leave the size out.

TRBV10-3	.	.	TRBJ1-1	TGTGCCATCAGTGAGTCTCCTTCAACTACAGGGACTGAAGCTTTCTTT	CAISESPSTTGTEAFF
TRBV29-1	.	.	TRBJ2-4	TGCAGGGTGGGGCGGGATCCCTTCGTTGTCGACATTCAGTACTTC	CRVGRDPFVVDIQYF
TRBV2	.	.	TRBJ2-1	TGTGCCAGCGTCCAGGCCAACTACAATGAGCAGTTCTTC	CASVQANYNEQFF
TRBV2	TRBD1	.	TRBJ1-1	TGTGCCATACAACAGGGGAACCTCAACACTGAAGCTTTCTTT	CAIQQGNLNTEAFF
TRBV27	.	.	TRBJ2-1	TGTGCCAGCAGTCCCTTACCGACTCTAAATTCCTACAATGAGCAGTTCTTC	CASSPLPTLNSYNEQFF
TRBV6-1	TRBD1	.	TRBJ2-1	TGTGCCAGCAGTGACCGGGACAGCTTTAATGAGCAGTTCTTC	CASSDRDSFNEQFF
TRBV9	.	.	TRBJ2-5	TGTGCCAGCAGCGTAGAGGCCCACCCAGAGACCCAGTACTTC	CASSVEAHPETQYF
TRBV7-9	.	.	TRBJ2-2	TGTGCCAGCGGCCTCACCGGGGAGCTGTTTTTT	CASGLTGELFF
TRBV7-6	TRBD1	.	TRBJ2-2	TGTGCCAGCAGCCCCAGGGGGACCGGGGAGCTGTTTTTT	CASSPRGTGELFF
TRBV18	.	.	TRBJ2-7	TGTGCCAGCTCACCCCTTCCCCTTTACGAGCAGTACTTC	CASSPLPLYEQYF
TRBV6-1	.	.	TRBJ2-2	TGTGCCAGCATAACGGGACTTTTATCCGGGGAGCTGTTTTTT	CASITGLLSGELFF
TRBV7-2	.	.	TRBJ2-3	TGTGCCAGCAGCTTTCAGATTAGCAGCTTCAGCACAGATACGCAGTATTTT	CASSFQISSFSTDTQYF
TRBV6-5	TRBD1	.	TRBJ2-7	TGTGCCAGCAGTTCCCCCTCACGACAGGGGCCTAAGGAGCAGTACTTC	CASSSPSRQGPKEQYF
TRBV6-1	.	.	TRBJ2-7	TGTGCCAGCAGTGAAAGTAGGAGGGTTGGCGGAGGGGCCTACGAGCAGTACTTC	CASSESRRVGGGAYEQYF
TRBV5-1	TRBD1	.	TRBJ2-5	TGCGCCAGCAGCTTGGCAGGGACAGGTCAAGAGACCCAGTACTTC	CASSLAGTGQETQYF
TRBV7-9	.	.	TRBJ2-2	TGTGCCAGCAGCTCACCTATGAACACCGGGGAGCTGTTTTTT	CASSSPMNTGELFF
TRBV4-1	TRBD2	once	TRBJ2-1	TGCGCCAGCAATCCTAGCGGGGAGGGCTCCTACAATGAGCAGTTCTTC	CASNPSGEGSYNEQFF
TRBV7-9	TRBD1	.	TRBJ1-5	TGTGCCAGCAGCGAACAGGGGGTAAGCCAGCCCCAGCATTTT	CASSEQGVSQPQHF
TRBV11-3	.	.	TRBJ2-7	TGTGCCAGCAGCTTAGGGGGAGCTGGAGAGCAGTACTTC	CASSLGGAGEQYF
TRBV7-2	.	.	TRBJ2-5	TGTGCCAGCAGCTTAGCTTCCAGGGTTGAGACCCAGTACTTC	CASSLASRVETQYF
TRBV7-2	.	.	TRBJ2-4	TGTGCCAGCAGCTTAGGGCAGCTAGCCAAAAACATTCAGTACTTC	CASSLGQLAKNIQYF